This is a list of T cell receptor beta chains from one sample in a study of blood T cell repertoires in COVID-19. Measured with immunoSEQ multiplex PCR; TCRdb has only the in-frame clones, and not every one. The profile shows about 120,000 clones, around 87% of them singletons. The sample comprised peripheral blood. All receptors come from a woman aged 55-70 years with COVID-19, enrolled during active disease. Both conserved end residues are part of each CDR3. Each record gives: J gene, D gene, V gene, clone size, CDR3 protein, CDR3 DNA. D genes are given only for firm matches. Some rows mark clone size as missing; the rest say once, few, many or name a class of expanded clone.

J gene: TRBJ2-4; D gene: NA; V gene: TRBV30; clone size: NA; CDR3 protein: CAWNKGVLAKNIQYF; CDR3 DNA: TGTGCCTGGAACAAGGGGGTATTGGCCAAAAACATTCAGTACTTC
J gene: TRBJ1-2; D gene: NA; V gene: TRBV7-9; clone size: once; CDR3 protein: CASSLDGDSATGGYTF; CDR3 DNA: TGTGCCAGCAGCTTAGATGGTGACAGCGCCACGGGTGGCTACACCTTC
J gene: TRBJ2-3; D gene: TRBD2; V gene: TRBV9; clone size: NA; CDR3 protein: CASSVSGGAAFGTDTQYF; CDR3 DNA: TGTGCCAGCAGCGTTAGCGGGGGGGCAGCTTTCGGCACAGATACGCAGTATTTT
J gene: TRBJ1-4; D gene: TRBD1; V gene: TRBV10-3; clone size: NA; CDR3 protein: CAISGTGGQSEKLFF; CDR3 DNA: TGTGCCATCAGTGGGACAGGGGGCCAGAGCGAAAAACTGTTTTTT
J gene: TRBJ1-3; D gene: NA; V gene: TRBV19; clone size: few; CDR3 protein: CASRSEGNTIYF; CDR3 DNA: TGTGCCAGTAGATCCGAGGGAAACACCATATATTTT
J gene: TRBJ1-6; D gene: NA; V gene: TRBV6-5; clone size: once; CDR3 protein: CASSYRGNSPLHF; CDR3 DNA: TGTGCCAGCAGTTACAGGGGTAATTCACCCCTCCACTTT
J gene: TRBJ1-2; D gene: NA; V gene: TRBV6-2/TRBV6-3; clone size: NA; CDR3 protein: CASSLLQGYYGYTF; CDR3 DNA: TGTGCCAGCAGTCTTTTACAGGGTTACTATGGCTACACCTTC
J gene: TRBJ2-3; D gene: TRBD2; V gene: TRBV4-3; clone size: NA; CDR3 protein: CASSQGTSGATDTQYF; CDR3 DNA: TGCGCCAGCAGCCAAGGGACTAGCGGGGCCACAGATACGCAGTATTTT
J gene: TRBJ1-1; D gene: TRBD1; V gene: TRBV4-2; clone size: NA; CDR3 protein: CASSLQGQTNTEAFF; CDR3 DNA: TGTGCCAGCAGCCTCCAGGGACAGACGAACACTGAAGCTTTCTTT
J gene: TRBJ2-4; D gene: TRBD1; V gene: TRBV5-5; clone size: NA; CDR3 protein: CASSWGTGGKNIQYF; CDR3 DNA: TGTGCCAGCAGCTGGGGGACAGGGGGCAAAAACATTCAGTACTTC
J gene: TRBJ1-6; D gene: NA; V gene: TRBV2; clone size: NA; CDR3 protein: CASSAPNKPNSPLHF; CDR3 DNA: TGTGCCAGCAGTGCCCCCAACAAACCGAATTCACCCCTCCACTTT
J gene: TRBJ2-1; D gene: NA; V gene: TRBV19; clone size: once; CDR3 protein: CASSSRSEQFF; CDR3 DNA: TGTGCCAGTAGTAGTAGGAGTGAGCAGTTCTTC
J gene: TRBJ1-1; D gene: NA; V gene: TRBV18; clone size: NA; CDR3 protein: CASSQGDTEAFF; CDR3 DNA: TGTGCCAGCTCACAGGGGGACACTGAAGCTTTCTTT
J gene: TRBJ1-1; D gene: NA; V gene: TRBV7-8; clone size: NA; CDR3 protein: CASSFAGQNTEAFF; CDR3 DNA: TGTGCCAGCAGCTTCGCAGGGCAAAACACTGAAGCTTTCTTT
J gene: TRBJ1-5; D gene: NA; V gene: TRBV30; clone size: NA; CDR3 protein: CAWSGGDTNQPQHF; CDR3 DNA: TGTGCCTGGAGCGGGGGGGACACCAATCAGCCCCAGCATTTT
J gene: TRBJ2-1; D gene: NA; V gene: TRBV18; clone size: NA; CDR3 protein: CASSPRGVGNEQFF; CDR3 DNA: TGTGCCAGCTCACCACGGGGGGTTGGCAATGAGCAGTTCTTC
J gene: TRBJ1-2; D gene: NA; V gene: TRBV7-3; clone size: NA; CDR3 protein: CASSLTGQNLAGYTF; CDR3 DNA: TGTGCCAGCAGCTTAACTGGACAGAACCTGGCGGGCTACACCTTC
J gene: TRBJ2-3; D gene: TRBD2; V gene: TRBV4-1; clone size: NA; CDR3 protein: CASSQSRASGEGDTQYF; CDR3 DNA: TGCGCCAGCAGCCAAAGTAGGGCTAGCGGGGAAGGAGATACGCAGTATTTT
J gene: TRBJ2-2; D gene: NA; V gene: TRBV7-2; clone size: NA; CDR3 protein: CASSLLRVRTGELFF; CDR3 DNA: TGTGCCAGCAGCTTACTCAGGGTACGCACCGGGGAGCTGTTTTTT
J gene: TRBJ1-1; D gene: NA; V gene: TRBV9; clone size: NA; CDR3 protein: CASSPVAANTEAFF; CDR3 DNA: TGTGCCAGCAGCCCTGTGGCTGCTAACACTGAAGCTTTCTTT
J gene: TRBJ1-1; D gene: NA; V gene: TRBV4-3; clone size: NA; CDR3 protein: CASSRTVLMNTEAFF; CDR3 DNA: TGCGCCAGCAGCCGGACAGTGTTGATGAACACTGAAGCTTTCTTT
J gene: TRBJ1-2; D gene: NA; V gene: TRBV30; clone size: NA; CDR3 protein: CAWNPGLSYGYTF; CDR3 DNA: TGTGCCTGGAACCCGGGACTGTCCTATGGCTACACCTTC
J gene: TRBJ1-2; D gene: TRBD1; V gene: TRBV2; clone size: NA; CDR3 protein: CASSRDRLYGYTF; CDR3 DNA: TGTGCCAGCAGCCGGGACAGGTTGTATGGCTACACCTTC
J gene: TRBJ1-1; D gene: NA; V gene: TRBV25-1; clone size: NA; CDR3 protein: CASTWGLDTEAFF; CDR3 DNA: TGTGCAAGCACCTGGGGGCTGGACACTGAAGCTTTCTTT
J gene: TRBJ2-7; D gene: NA; V gene: TRBV24-1; clone size: NA; CDR3 protein: CATSGVYEQYF; CDR3 DNA: TGTGCCACCAGTGGAGTCTACGAGCAGTACTTC
J gene: TRBJ1-2; D gene: TRBD1; V gene: TRBV28; clone size: NA; CDR3 protein: CASSLVTGYGYTF; CDR3 DNA: TGTGCCAGCAGTTTAGTGACAGGGTATGGCTACACCTTC
J gene: TRBJ1-1; D gene: TRBD1; V gene: TRBV5-1; clone size: NA; CDR3 protein: CASSLEDRGVSEAFF; CDR3 DNA: TGCGCCAGCAGCTTGGAGGACAGGGGGGTCTCTGAAGCTTTCTTT
J gene: TRBJ2-7; D gene: TRBD1; V gene: TRBV7-2; clone size: NA; CDR3 protein: CASSYGSGTGTYEQYF; CDR3 DNA: TGTGCCAGCAGCTACGGCTCCGGGACAGGAACATACGAGCAGTACTTC
J gene: TRBJ2-7; D gene: TRBD2; V gene: TRBV6-2/TRBV6-3; clone size: NA; CDR3 protein: CASSYALQRGNEQYF; CDR3 DNA: TGTGCCAGCAGTTACGCCCTCCAGCGGGGGAACGAGCAGTACTTC
J gene: TRBJ2-1; D gene: TRBD2; V gene: TRBV23-1; clone size: NA; CDR3 protein: CASSQLTSGGILLNNEQFF; CDR3 DNA: TGCGCCAGCAGTCAATTGACTAGCGGGGGGATTTTACTTAACAATGAGCAGTTCTTC
J gene: TRBJ1-1; D gene: NA; V gene: TRBV7-8; clone size: NA; CDR3 protein: CASSLTDRNTEAFF; CDR3 DNA: TGTGCCAGCAGCTTGACGGACAGGAACACTGAAGCTTTCTTT
J gene: TRBJ1-6; D gene: NA; V gene: TRBV10-3; clone size: NA; CDR3 protein: CAISTGVGRSYNSPLHF; CDR3 DNA: TGTGCCATCAGTACCGGCGTGGGGAGGTCCTATAATTCACCCCTCCACTTT
J gene: TRBJ1-6; D gene: NA; V gene: TRBV5-4; clone size: NA; CDR3 protein: CASSSGQTNSPLHF; CDR3 DNA: TGTGCCAGCAGCTCGGGACAAACCAATTCACCCCTCCACTTT
J gene: TRBJ2-2; D gene: TRBD2; V gene: TRBV4-3; clone size: once; CDR3 protein: CASSQDRLAGLKNTGELFF; CDR3 DNA: TGCGCCAGCAGCCAAGATAGACTAGCGGGCCTAAAGAACACCGGGGAGCTGTTTTTT
J gene: TRBJ1-2; D gene: NA; V gene: TRBV5-4; clone size: once; CDR3 protein: CASSLDRTNYGYTF; CDR3 DNA: TGTGCCAGCAGCTTGGATAGGACAAACTATGGCTACACCTTC
J gene: TRBJ1-2; D gene: NA; V gene: TRBV2; clone size: NA; CDR3 protein: CASRGPWTAYGYTF; CDR3 DNA: TGTGCCAGCAGAGGTCCTTGGACAGCCTATGGCTACACCTTC
J gene: TRBJ1-3; D gene: NA; V gene: TRBV5-5; clone size: NA; CDR3 protein: CASRTGGGNTIYF; CDR3 DNA: TGTGCCAGCAGAACGGGGGGAGGAAACACCATATATTTT
J gene: TRBJ1-2; D gene: TRBD1; V gene: TRBV19; clone size: NA; CDR3 protein: CASSIDRAYGYTF; CDR3 DNA: TGTGCCAGTAGTATCGACAGGGCCTATGGCTACACCTTC
J gene: TRBJ2-4; D gene: TRBD1; V gene: TRBV4-1; clone size: NA; CDR3 protein: CASSHHRLRTGKTVAKNIQYF; CDR3 DNA: TGCGCCAGCAGCCATCACCGGCTCCGGACAGGGAAAACGGTAGCCAAAAACATTCAGTACTTC
J gene: TRBJ2-7; D gene: TRBD2; V gene: TRBV7-9; clone size: NA; CDR3 protein: CASSLPGGSSYEQYF; CDR3 DNA: TGTGCCAGCAGCTTACCGGGCGGGAGCTCCTACGAGCAGTACTTC
J gene: TRBJ2-4; D gene: TRBD1; V gene: TRBV3-1/TRBV3-2; clone size: NA; CDR3 protein: CASSQDKGTGSYF; CDR3 DNA: TGTGCCAGCAGCCAAGATAAGGGGACAGGGTCATACTTC
J gene: TRBJ2-7; D gene: NA; V gene: TRBV3-1/TRBV3-2; clone size: NA; CDR3 protein: CASSRTDYEQYF; CDR3 DNA: TGTGCCAGCAGCCGAACAGATTACGAGCAGTACTTC
J gene: TRBJ2-2; D gene: TRBD2; V gene: TRBV2; clone size: NA; CDR3 protein: CASPRGDNTGELFF; CDR3 DNA: TGTGCCAGCCCGCGGGGGGACAACACCGGGGAGCTGTTTTTT
J gene: TRBJ2-7; D gene: NA; V gene: TRBV5-1; clone size: NA; CDR3 protein: CASSFNSEQYF; CDR3 DNA: TGCGCCAGCAGCTTCAACAGCGAGCAGTACTTC
J gene: TRBJ2-5; D gene: NA; V gene: TRBV18; clone size: NA; CDR3 protein: CASSPQQGSRETQYF; CDR3 DNA: TGTGCCAGCTCACCACAGCAGGGATCGAGGGAGACCCAGTACTTC
J gene: TRBJ2-3; D gene: TRBD2; V gene: TRBV7-6; clone size: NA; CDR3 protein: CASSLGASGTDTQYF; CDR3 DNA: TGTGCCAGCAGCTTAGGTGCTAGCGGAACAGATACGCAGTATTTT
J gene: TRBJ2-5; D gene: NA; V gene: TRBV5-8; clone size: NA; CDR3 protein: CASSLGAGQKETQYF; CDR3 DNA: TGTGCCAGCAGCTTGGGAGCCGGACAGAAAGAGACCCAGTACTTC
J gene: TRBJ1-6; D gene: NA; V gene: TRBV30; clone size: NA; CDR3 protein: CASVTGGNSPLHF; CDR3 DNA: TGTGCCTCCGTAACAGGTGGCAATTCACCCCTCCACTTT
J gene: TRBJ1-3; D gene: TRBD1; V gene: TRBV3-1/TRBV3-2; clone size: NA; CDR3 protein: CASSPGGRGNTIYF; CDR3 DNA: TGTGCCAGCAGCCCAGGGGGCCGTGGAAACACCATATATTTT
J gene: TRBJ2-7; D gene: TRBD2; V gene: TRBV4-1; clone size: NA; CDR3 protein: CASSQEKRGGVYEQYF; CDR3 DNA: TGCGCCAGCAGCCAAGAAAAGCGGGGGGGCGTGTACGAGCAGTACTTC
J gene: TRBJ1-1; D gene: NA; V gene: TRBV2; clone size: few; CDR3 protein: CATYVTEAFF; CDR3 DNA: TGCGCCACCTACGTAACTGAAGCTTTCTTT
J gene: TRBJ2-7; D gene: TRBD1; V gene: TRBV5-1; clone size: many; CDR3 protein: CASSKPGQTGSWYEQYF; CDR3 DNA: TGCGCCAGCAGCAAACCGGGACAGACGGGGTCGTGGTACGAGCAGTACTTC
J gene: TRBJ1-2; D gene: NA; V gene: TRBV7-8; clone size: NA; CDR3 protein: CASSLNGYGYTF; CDR3 DNA: TGTGCCAGCAGCCTAAACGGCTATGGCTACACCTTC
J gene: TRBJ1-2; D gene: TRBD1; V gene: TRBV5-1; clone size: NA; CDR3 protein: CASSPDRERLSGYTF; CDR3 DNA: TGCGCCAGCAGCCCGGACAGGGAACGGCTTTCGGGCTACACCTTC
J gene: TRBJ1-5; D gene: TRBD1; V gene: TRBV6-1; clone size: once; CDR3 protein: CASSDWTGMGNQPQHF; CDR3 DNA: TGTGCCAGCAGTGATTGGACAGGGATGGGCAATCAGCCCCAGCATTTT
J gene: TRBJ2-2; D gene: TRBD2; V gene: TRBV18; clone size: NA; CDR3 protein: CASSRGLAGQNTGELFF; CDR3 DNA: TGTGCCAGCTCACGGGGACTAGCGGGACAAAACACCGGGGAGCTGTTTTTT
J gene: TRBJ1-6; D gene: TRBD1; V gene: TRBV9; clone size: NA; CDR3 protein: CASSFRQGIYSPLHF; CDR3 DNA: TGTGCCAGCAGCTTCAGACAGGGTATTTATTCACCCCTCCACTTT
J gene: TRBJ2-6; D gene: TRBD1; V gene: TRBV5-1; clone size: NA; CDR3 protein: CASSLTGQALSGANVLTF; CDR3 DNA: TGCGCCAGCAGCTTGACGGGACAGGCCCTCTCTGGGGCCAACGTCCTGACTTTC
J gene: TRBJ1-1; D gene: NA; V gene: TRBV7-2; clone size: NA; CDR3 protein: CASSFSTRNTEAFF; CDR3 DNA: TGTGCCAGCAGTTTCAGTACACGGAACACTGAAGCTTTCTTT